One and the same sample provided the 26 T cell receptor beta chains below, sequenced in a study of OX40 agonist ivuxolimab in advanced cancers. The repertoire was sequenced with immunoSEQ multiplex PCR; TCRdb's copy has only in-frame clones and lacks some. The profile shows about 29,000 clones, 85% to 95% of them singletons. This sample comprised CD4+ or CD8+ T cells sorted from blood, obtained in a trial of the OX40 agonist ivuxolimab. The receptors originated from an adult with an advanced solid tumor such as melanoma, head and neck, liver or kidney cancer.

The chain uses TRBV7-2 and TRBJ1-5; 9 positions agree with TRBD1. The junction had 5 bases not matched to a gene; V was cut back by 4 bases and J by 16 bases. The CDR3 runs 11 residues. Germline V lookup: CDR1 SGHTA, CDR2 FQGNSA. The CDR3 here is CASSSKGQGHF. The CDR3 DNA is TGTGCCAGCAGCTCAAAGGGACAGGGACATTTT.

This chain uses TRBV6-5 with TRBJ2-7; a weak D match, TRBD1 (6 bases). Trimming took off 4 bases at V and 0 bases at J, with 10 bases between the two ends. The CDR3 extends over 14 amino acids. Per the germline V gene, CDR1 is MNHEY and CDR2 is SVGAGI. In DNA, the CDR3 is TGTGCCAGCAGTTTCGACAGGTACTCCTACGAGCAGTACTTC. It codes for CASSFDRYSYEQYF.

The chain combines TRBV4-1 with TRBJ2-3, with 7 nucleotides matching TRBD2. The V gene's germline CDR1 is MGHRA and CDR2 YSYEKL. The V and J ends lost 6 bases and 6 bases, in that order; junction bases with no gene match: 15. This CDR3 has 16 residues. In nucleotides, the CDR3 is TGCGCCAGCAGAGAAGTAACGGGGCTAGCGGTCGATACGCAGTATTTT. It yields the protein CASREVTGLAVDTQYF.

This chain connects TRBV15 to TRBJ2-6; 9 bases match TRBD1. This CDR3 region has 18 residues. J was trimmed by 0 bases and V by 5 bases; bases with no gene match: 8. CDR1 is LNHNV, CDR2 YYDKDF, per germline (reference sequence). The CDR3 coding sequence is TGTGCCACCAGCTCAAGACAGGGGGGTGGCTCTGGGGCCAACGTCCTGACTTTC. This codes for CATSSRQGGGSGANVLTF. The whole variable domain, filled in from reference TRBV15 and TRBJ2-6, reads DAMVIQNPRYQVTQFGKPVTLSCSQTLNHNVMYWYQQKSSQAPKLLFHYYDKDFNNEADTPDNFQSRRPNTSFCFLDIRSPGLGDTAMYLCATSSRQGGGSGANVLTFGAGSRLTVL.

This chain links TRBV7-6 with TRBJ2-7; a weak D match, TRBD2 (5 bases). Germline V lookup: CDR1 SGHVS, CDR2 FNYEAQ. This CDR3 comprises 14 residues. Trimming took 1 base from V and 3 from J, leaving 10 bases between them. The CDR3 nucleotides read TGTGCCAGCAGCTTAGAATACGGGGACTACGAGCAGTACTTC. Protein sequence: CASSLEYGDYEQYF.

The chain couples TRBV15 to TRBJ2-1; TRBD2 aligns across 8 bases. The germline V gene encodes CDR1 LNHNV and CDR2 YYDKDF (reference sequence). CDR3 length: 12 amino acids. With 9 bases clipped from V and 3 bases from J, the junction kept 1 base outside the gene matches. The CDR3 is CATSGVYNEQFF. The CDR3 nucleotides are TGTGCCACTAGCGGGGTCTACAATGAGCAGTTCTTC.

The chain recombines TRBV18 with TRBJ1-2; no firm D call. The CDR3 sequence is 14 residues long. V was trimmed by 4 bases and J by 2 bases, leaving 11 bases between them. Germline V gene sequence: CDR1 KGHSH, CDR2 LQKENI. CDR3 loop: CASSQGSGNYGYTF. CDR3 in DNA: TGTGCCAGCTCACAAGGGTCGGGAAACTATGGCTACACCTTC.

This sequence joins TRBV18 and TRBJ2-7; no firm D call. Trimming stripped 6 bases from V and 0 bases from J, with 12 bases between. Germline V CDR1 and CDR2: KGHSH, LQKENI. This CDR3 has 14 residues. CDR3 protein: CASSSPDNSYEQYF. DNA for the CDR3: TGTGCCAGCTCTTCTCCTGACAACTCCTACGAGCAGTACTTC. Together with reference TRBV18 and TRBJ2-7, the CDR3 gives the full variable domain: NAGVMQNPRHLVRRRGQEARLRCSPMKGHSHVYWYRQLPEEGLKFMVYLQKENIIDESGMPKERFSAEFPKEGPSILRIQQVVRGDSAAYFCASSSPDNSYEQYFGPGTRLTVT.

The V and J genes are TRBV19 and TRBJ1-5; D not resolved. Per the germline V gene, CDR1 is LNHDA and CDR2 is SQIVND (reference sequence). The CDR3 loop spans 13 amino acids. V was pared by 2 bases and J by 5 bases, with 7 bases between. As DNA, the CDR3 is TGTGCCAGTAGTATACAAGACCATCAGCCCCAGCATTTT. Its translation is CASSIQDHQPQHF.

The chain combines TRBV5-1 with TRBJ2-7; a possible D gene is TRBD1 (5 bases). Trimming took off 1 base at V and 1 base at J, with 12 bases between the two ends. Germline CDR1 and CDR2: SGHRS and YFSETQ. The CDR3 is made up of 15 amino acids. CDR3 DNA sequence: TGCGCCAGCAGCTTGTCGTCAGGGCTTTCCTACGAGCAGTACTTC. Translation: CASSLSSGLSYEQYF.

The rearrangement uses TRBV11-2 and TRBJ2-1; 12 positions agree with TRBD2. Trimming at V came to 2 bases and at J to 4 bases, leaving 12 bases not matched to a gene. Germline-derived CDR1 and CDR2 are SGHAT and FQNNGV. The CDR3 has 19 residues. CDR3 in amino acids: CASSLSRETSGSVYNEQFF. The CDR3 DNA is TGTGCCAGCAGCTTATCCCGGGAGACTAGCGGGAGTGTGTACAATGAGCAGTTCTTC.

The chain links TRBV19 to TRBJ2-2; TRBD2 aligns across 10 bases. CDR3 length equals 17 residues. V was clipped by 7 bases and J by 5 bases; unmatched bases: 13. Germline V gives CDR1 LNHDA, CDR2 SQIVND (reference sequence). CDR3 nucleotides: TGTGCCAGTATCTCTCTGGAGGGACTAGCGCTTACCGGGGAGCTGTTTTTT. As protein: CASISLEGLALTGELFF.

In its sample, this clone was seen once. This could be a read error, since a much larger clone is one nucleotide away. Other DNA variants within this sample encode the same CDR3. V usage is TRBV25-1 and J usage is TRBJ2-7; TRBD2 matches at 8 bases. The germline V gene encodes CDR1 MGHDK and CDR2 SYGVNS. The CDR3 loop spans 14 amino acids. V shed 2 bases and J 2 bases; nucleotides not matched to a gene: 2. The CDR3 DNA follows: TGTGCCAGCAGTGAAGGCGGGAGGCCCTACGAGCAGTACTTC. Translated, it gives CASSEGGRPYEQYF.

J is TRBJ2-5 and V is TRBV5-1, with TRBD2 identical over 12 bases. This CDR3 region has 16 residues. The V gene end was trimmed by 1 base and the J gene end by 2 bases; junction bases not matched to a gene: 3. CDR1 and CDR2 (germline): SGHRS, YFSETQ. CDR3: CASSLTGLAGQETQYF. DNA for the CDR3: TGCGCCAGCAGCTTGACCGGACTAGCGGGACAAGAGACCCAGTACTTC.

This chain joins TRBV6-6 and TRBJ1-2; the D gene is possibly TRBD1 (5 bases). Trimming pared 5 bases from V and 5 bases from J, leaving 15 bases between. CDR1 is MNHNY and CDR2 is SVGAGI in the germline V gene (reference sequence). The CDR3 loop spans 14 amino acids. Here the CDR3 reads CASSPQEGNYGYTF. In DNA, the CDR3 is TGTGCCAGCAGTCCTCAGGAGGGGAATTATGGCTACACCTTC.

This sequence joins TRBV10-3 and TRBJ1-2, with 8 nucleotides matching TRBD1. The V and J ends lost 7 bases and 6 bases, in that order; junction bases with no gene match: 10. CDR3 length: 14 amino acids. The germline V gene encodes CDR1 ENHRY and CDR2 SYGVKD. CDR3 DNA: TGTGCCATCAACGGACAGGGAAGACAGGATGGCTACACCTTC. This codes for CAINGQGRQDGYTF.

The chain carries TRBV11-2 and TRBJ2-7, with D possibly matching TRBD1 (6 bases). From germline, CDR1 is SGHAT and CDR2 FQNNGV. The length of the CDR3 is 15 residues. V dropped 3 bases and J dropped 3 bases, with 15 bases sitting between them. Here the CDR3 reads CASSFYSGAFYEQYF. The CDR3 region has the DNA TGTGCCAGCAGCTTTTATTCAGGGGCCTTCTACGAGCAGTACTTC.

The chain links TRBV4-2 to TRBJ1-4; D uncertain. CDR1 and CDR2 (germline): LGHNA, YNFKEQ. V lost 1 base and J 7 bases, leaving 16 bases between the germline ends. CDR3 size: 16 residues. CDR3 nucleotides: TGTGCCAGCAGCCAAGTCGTCCAGGAATGGTTTGAAAAACTGTTTTTT. It translates to CASSQVVQEWFEKLFF.

The chain uses TRBV18 and TRBJ2-5; 12 bases match TRBD2. The V and J ends lost 6 bases and 5 bases, in that order; junction bases with no gene match: 7. The V gene's germline CDR1 is KGHSH and CDR2 LQKENI. CDR3 length equals 15 residues. The CDR3 coding sequence is TGTGCCAGCTCGCCTCCTAGCGGGAGGGCGGAGACCCAGTACTTC. This codes for CASSPPSGRAETQYF.

The chain recombines TRBV29-1 with TRBJ1-1; a weak D match, TRBD1 (5 bases). Germline V lookup: CDR1 SQVTM, CDR2 ANQGSEA. This CDR3 has 12 residues. V lost 7 bases and J lost 2, with 11 bases in between. The CDR3 reads CSAYQGNTEAFF. CDR3 coding DNA: TGCAGCGCTTATCAGGGAAACACTGAAGCTTTCTTT.

The chain couples TRBV27 to TRBJ2-7; TRBD1 agrees at 7 bases. This CDR3 has 18 amino acids. Germline V CDR1 and CDR2: MNHEY, SMNVEV (reference sequence). Trimming at V came to 8 bases and at J to 5 bases, leaving 24 bases not matched to a gene. In nucleotides, the CDR3 is TGTGCCAGCGGGAAGTTCAAGACAGGGAGAGGGGTGGTAAACGAGCAGTACTTC. This codes for CASGKFKTGRGVVNEQYF.

The V call is TRBV7-9, the J call TRBJ2-3; TRBD2 matches 9 bases. With V trimmed by 0 bases and J by 4 bases, 11 bases remained unmatched. Germline assignment: CDR1 SEHNR and CDR2 FQNEAQ (reference sequence). The CDR3 is 18 residues long. CDR3 DNA sequence: TGTGCCAGCAGCTTAGCTGGAGGAATAGCGGGAGTCGCAGATACGCAGTATTTT. Residues: CASSLAGGIAGVADTQYF.

CDR3 residues: CASSQEGLAGGPHEQYF. In DNA form, the CDR3 reads TGCGCCAGCAGCCAAGAGGGGCTAGCGGGGGGGCCCCACGAGCAGTACTTC. This rearrangement joins TRBV4-1 to TRBJ2-7, with 12 bases fitting TRBD2. V lost 0 bases to trimming and J lost 5 bases; unmatched junction nucleotides: 8. The CDR3 covers 17 residues. Germline CDR1 reads MGHRA; CDR2 reads YSYEKL.

The chain employs TRBV5-1 and TRBJ1-2; D is ambiguous. Trimming left V 0 bases short and J 8 bases short, with 23 bases between. This CDR3 comprises 17 residues. From germline, CDR1 is SGHRS and CDR2 YFSETQ. The CDR3 loop is CASSLDRGSAFGLGYTF. CDR3 nucleotide sequence: TGCGCCAGCAGCTTGGATCGCGGAAGTGCGTTTGGTCTCGGCTACACCTTC.

CDR3 sequence (DNA): TGTGCCAGCAGCCCCGCGGGGGCCATGGACCGCTATGGCTACACCTTC. Encoded protein: CASSPAGAMDRYGYTF. The chain uses TRBV7-6 and TRBJ1-2; D possibly corresponds to TRBD1 (6 bases). The V gene lost 5 bases and the J gene lost 4 bases, with 20 bases spanning the gap. Germline assignment: CDR1 SGHVS and CDR2 FNYEAQ. The CDR3 totals 16 residues.

This rearrangement joins TRBV11-2 to TRBJ2-3, with D perhaps matching TRBD1 (6 bases). CDR3 length equals 15 residues. Germline lookup yields CDR1 SGHAT and CDR2 FQNNGV. Trimming cost V 5 bases and J 5 bases, with 17 bases left between them. The CDR3 is CASSRANRAIDTQYF. Written as DNA, the CDR3 is TGTGCCAGCAGCCGCGCCAACAGGGCTATAGATACGCAGTATTTT.